This T cell receptor (beta chain) was identified in a study of blood T cell repertoires in COVID-19 (dated by TCRdb to the early 2020s). Regarding the study in general: The collaborator samples originated in the United States, Italy and Spain and spanned the acute and convalescent phases of COVID-19. Nearly every sample came with metadata listing a de-identified subject ID, COVID-19 status, age in years and sex. The dataset comprised deeply sampled blood TCRbeta repertoires from subjects exposed to, actively infected with, or recovered from COVID-19. The repertoires were released in a freely available public database intended as a resource for research on the immune response to SARS-CoV-2. The prospective study material was composed of cDNA or gDNA derived from T cells, B-cell-depleted T cells, or PBMCs. The samples were drawn from the first 160 participants of the ongoing ImmuneRACE study and from over a thousand subjects provided by 6 global collaborators. HLA class I and class II types, where available, came from metadata supplied by the sample provider rather than from assay-based typing.

TCRbeta CDR3 regions were amplified from genomic DNA using the immunoSEQ Assay, a bias-controlled multiplex PCR. In the authors' own workflow: Nucleated cell counts per sample were estimated from amplification of reference gene primers within the assay. To quantify the absolute abundance of each unique TCRbeta CDR3 rearrangement, sequence reads were collapsed and filtered. Productive Simpson clonality was computed per sample as the square root of Simpson's diversity index over productive rearrangements. The immuneACCESS repertoire file appears here via TCRdb, limited to in-frame rearrangements. These files lack a portion of the clones; in checked studies, under half of the deficit traces to unresolved V genes, and the cause of the others is not known. The V and J calls and clone size are taken from that table; D and trimming were inferred from the DNA. Recorded for this sample are roughly 130,000 clones; around 83% of them occurred a single time. Together, the top ten hold 16% of the sample.

Concerning this clone: This receptor's antigen is unknown. Base qualities are not provided; no much larger clone lies one nucleotide away.

Each collaborating institution followed its own protocols to collect whole blood in K2EDTA tubes. For TCRbeta analysis, collaborator samples were shipped as frozen whole blood, as isolated PBMCs, or as DNA extracted from either sample type. General findings and caveats noted by the study authors: The quantity of clinical and demographic metadata differed by source and by participant and was supplied without curation.

V and J are trimmed by 6 bases and 1 base, and the gene matches miss 8 bases of the junction. The CDR3 holds 15 amino acids from the cysteine to the phenylalanine. Only CDR3 DNA remains: 45 bases, in frame from the first base. Per the germline V gene, KGHSH is the CDR1 and LQKENI is the CDR2. Sequencing input: peripheral blood. This receptor was taken from a woman in her forties or fifties with acute or convalescent COVID-19. The rearranged chain carries TRBV18 and TRBJ2-7, and TRBD1 aligns with 8 junction nucleotides. This receptor has the CDR3 CASSPQGTGSYEQYF. The sequenced DNA: TGTGCCAGCTCGCCCCAAGGGACAGGTTCCTACGAGCAGTACTTC.